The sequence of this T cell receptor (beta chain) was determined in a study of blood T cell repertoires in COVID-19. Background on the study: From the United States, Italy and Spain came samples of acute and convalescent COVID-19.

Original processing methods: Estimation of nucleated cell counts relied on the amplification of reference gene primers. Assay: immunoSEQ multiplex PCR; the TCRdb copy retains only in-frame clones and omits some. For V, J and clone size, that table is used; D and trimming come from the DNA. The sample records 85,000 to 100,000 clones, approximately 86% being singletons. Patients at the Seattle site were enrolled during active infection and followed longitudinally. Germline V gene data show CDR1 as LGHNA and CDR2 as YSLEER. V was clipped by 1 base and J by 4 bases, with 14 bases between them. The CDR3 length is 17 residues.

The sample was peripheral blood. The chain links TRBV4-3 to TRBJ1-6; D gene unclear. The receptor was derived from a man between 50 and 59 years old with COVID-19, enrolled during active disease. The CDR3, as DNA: TGCGCCAGCAGCCAAGCCGCGGAGTTCGAGTATAATTCACCCCTCCACTTT. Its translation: CASSQAAEFEYNSPLHF.